This TCR beta chain was retrieved from a study of shared clonotypes between healthy human individuals. The wider study: A donor's plate count was three for CD4 naive and three for CD4 memory; CD8 naive had two and CD8 memory one.

Splitting the CD4+ cells yielded a CD45RA+ naive subset and a CD45RA-negative memory subset. The CDR3 has 15 residues. The germline CDR1 and CDR2 sequences are MDHEN and SYDVKM. Trimming removed 8 bases from V and 4 bases from J, with 15 bases in between. For each subset, genomic DNA was distributed in equal portions over several immunoSEQ plates. Assay: immunoSEQ multiplex PCR; the TCRdb copy retains only in-frame clones and omits some. The table records approximately 740,000 clones, approximately 79% of them present only once. The TCR originated in a woman aged 25 to 39 in good health. The J gene is TRBJ2-6, the V gene TRBV28; tentative D call: TRBD1 (6 bases). Material for sequencing was memory CD4+ T cells sorted from blood. Specified subset: CD45RA-negative fraction. CDR3 nucleotides: TGTGCCAGCGGGACCACAGGGCTAGGGGCCAACGTCCTGACTTTC. Its translation: CASGTTGLGANVLTF.